The present T cell receptor beta chain was sequenced within a study of beta chain features in type 1 diabetes. Points from the study as a whole: In comparison with healthy donors, patients had naive, central memory and Treg TCRB repertoires that appeared more similar.

Regarding this clone: The antigen remains unidentified.

Trimming at V came to 0 bases and at J to 1 base, leaving 10 bases not matched to a gene. The CDR3 totals 18 residues. Per germline, CDR1 SGHNT and CDR2 YYREEE (reference sequence). Since all of the isolated RNA was reverse transcribed, expressed TCRB transcripts were what got sequenced. Sequencing used immunoSEQ multiplex PCR; TCRdb keeps in-frame clones, though not all of them. The top ten clones hold roughly 0.025% of a sample with under 950,000 clones, 15% to 20% of them seen once. Sequenced input: naive CD4+ T cells from blood. The gene calls are TRBV5-4 and TRBJ2-3, with 8 positions matching TRBD2. This clonotype originated in a woman younger than 30 in good health. The CDR3 DNA is TGTGCCAGCAGCTTGGGACTAGCGCGACGCAGGGGCACAGATACGCAGTATTTT. Its translation is CASSLGLARRRGTDTQYF.